These 26 T cell receptor beta chains were sequenced from one sample in a study of post-analysis software for immune sequencing data. Study-level results: Compared with controls, patients had more of about 5 TRBV segments, including TRBV5-6, TRBV5-1 and TRBV20-1.

Their recognized antigens are unknown. Unique-molecular-identifier-tagged TCR beta cDNA libraries were used. A single record per CDR3 protein comes from TCRdb applying MiXCR to the PCR reads. The data show roughly 870,000 distinct CDR3 sequences, roughly half seen once. Sequenced: blood. These receptors were collected from a girl between 5 and 17 years old with multiple sclerosis.

The chain couples TRBV6-5 to TRBJ2-5; possible D gene TRBD1, 5 bases. Per the germline V gene, CDR1 is MNHEY and CDR2 is SVGAGI. Deletions cut 0 bases from V and 9 bases from J, with 20 bases between. The CDR3 loop spans 16 amino acids. The CDR3 protein is CASSYSVDIRTRAQYF. The CDR3 DNA is TGTGCCAGCAGTTACTCGGTGGACATCCGAACTCGGGCCCAGTACTTC.

The chain links TRBV27 to TRBJ1-2; D remains ambiguous. Trimming stripped 4 bases from V and 2 bases from J, with 5 bases between. The CDR3 runs 12 residues. Germline-derived CDR1 and CDR2 are MNHEY and SMNVEV (reference sequence). The CDR3 loop is CASSSNNYGYTF. The CDR3 DNA sequence: TGTGCCAGCAGTTCGAACAACTATGGCTACACCTTC.

This chain joins TRBV12-3 or TRBV12-4 and TRBJ1-2, with D uncertain. This CDR3 is 12 amino acids long. With 7 bases removed from V and 4 bases from J, the gap between germline ends came to 10 bases. In DNA form, the CDR3 reads TGTGCCAGCACCCGGGCTAGCTATGGCTACACCTTC. It codes for CASTRASYGYTF.

This clonotype has a count of ten or more. The V gene is TRBV20-1, the J gene TRBJ1-2; D is unclear. V was cut by 3 bases and J by 3 bases, with 8 bases left in between. CDR3 size: 12 residues. Germline CDR1 DFQATT, CDR2 SNEGSKA (reference sequence). This CDR3 reads CSASARDYGYTF. The CDR3 DNA reads TGCAGTGCTAGCGCTAGGGACTATGGCTACACCTTC.

The chain combines TRBV6-5 with TRBJ2-3, with D tentatively TRBD1 or TRBD2 (6 bases each). This CDR3 spans 18 amino acids. The V end lost 4 bases, the J end lost 0 bases, and 20 bases lay between the germline ends. Germline CDR1 is MNHEY and CDR2 is SVGAGI. CDR3 in amino acids: CASSWGARVDGSTDTQYF. In DNA form, the CDR3 reads TGTGCCAGCAGTTGGGGGGCGCGGGTCGACGGTAGCACAGATACGCAGTATTTT.

The chain uses TRBV29-1 and TRBJ2-1; TRBD2 agrees at 8 bases. Germline values: CDR1 SQVTM, CDR2 ANQGSEA. CDR3 size: 10 residues. The CDR3 region is CGGGQNEQFF. CDR3 DNA: TGCGGCGGGGGGCAGAATGAGCAGTTCTTC.

This clonotype turned up a few times. J is TRBJ2-7 and V is TRBV29-1, with 13 bases matching TRBD2. Germline loops: CDR1 SQVTM, CDR2 ANQGSEA. The CDR3 totals 15 residues. V lost 1 base to trimming and J lost 6 bases; unmatched junction nucleotides: 6. CDR3 loop: CSVEGTSGSLGEQYF. The CDR3 DNA is TGCAGCGTTGAAGGGACTAGCGGGAGCCTGGGCGAGCAGTACTTC.

This clonotype came up once. The CDR3 sequence is CASSADRDGSTDTQYF. CDR3 DNA sequence: TGCGCCAGCAGCGCCGACCGGGACGGTAGCACAGATACGCAGTATTTT. This chain links TRBV4-1 with TRBJ2-3, with D possibly called TRBD1 or TRBD2 (5 bases each). The CDR3 sequence is 16 residues long. Germline V CDR1 and CDR2: MGHRA, YSYEKL. V lost 5 bases and J lost 0, with 15 bases in between.

The rearrangement uses TRBV7-8 and TRBJ2-5, with 8 bases matching TRBD1. The CDR3 totals 13 residues. Germline lookup yields CDR1 SGHVS and CDR2 FQNEAQ. V lost 6 bases and J lost 2; bases outside the gene matches: 2. The CDR3 nucleotides read TGTGCCAGCAGGCACAGGGGGCAAGAGACCCAGTACTTC. Protein product: CASRHRGQETQYF. Full variable domain (missing parts from reference TRBV7-8 and TRBJ2-5): GAGVSQSPRYKVAKRGQDVALRCDPISGHVSLFWYQQALGQGPEFLTYFQNEAQLDKSGLPSDRFFAERPEGSVSTLKIQRTQQEDSAVYLCASRHRGQETQYFGPGTRLLVL.

The table lists this clonotype with a few counts. The chain uses TRBV3-1 and TRBJ2-1; D remains unclear. Trimming left V 1 base short and J 2 bases short, with 6 bases between. Germline V gene data show CDR1 as LGHDT and CDR2 as YNNKEL (reference sequence). The CDR3 is 14 residues long. The CDR3 coding sequence is TGTGCCAGCAGCCAAGTCGGGCCCTACAATGAGCAGTTCTTC. Protein: CASSQVGPYNEQFF.

The rearrangement uses TRBV3-1 and TRBJ1-2, with D maybe TRBD1 (6 bases). CDR1 LGHDT and CDR2 YNNKEL come from the germline V gene (reference sequence). V lost 1 base and J 3 bases, leaving 15 bases between the germline ends. This CDR3 spans 16 amino acids. This chain's CDR3 is CASSQAAGGSDYGYTF. In DNA form, the CDR3 reads TGTGCCAGCAGCCAAGCGGCTGGGGGCAGTGACTATGGCTACACCTTC.

The rearrangement links TRBV29-1 to TRBJ2-7; the D is unclear. This CDR3 is built from 11 residues. From germline, CDR1 is SQVTM and CDR2 ANQGSEA. The V and J ends lost 3 bases and 3 bases respectively, with 6 bases between them. The chain's CDR3 is CSVEASYEQYF. CDR3 in DNA: TGCAGCGTTGAGGCCAGCTACGAGCAGTACTTC.

V is TRBV9 and J is TRBJ1-6; D ambiguous. V lost 0 bases and J 8 bases, leaving 12 bases between the germline ends. Germline loops: CDR1 SGDLS, CDR2 YYNGEE. The CDR3 length is 15 residues. CDR3 sequence reads: CASSVGGIGDSPLHF. CDR3 nucleotide sequence: TGTGCCAGCAGCGTAGGGGGAATTGGCGATTCACCCCTCCACTTT.

The gene calls are TRBV7-2 and TRBJ1-5, with 10 positions matching TRBD1. Germline V CDR1 and CDR2: SGHTA, FQGNSA. V lost 3 bases and J lost 9; bases outside the gene matches: 11. The CDR3 extends over 16 amino acids. Here the CDR3 reads CASSLYRQGAGRPQHF. CDR3 in DNA: TGTGCCAGCAGCTTGTACCGACAGGGGGCGGGTCGGCCCCAGCATTTT.

The chain couples TRBV6-6 to TRBJ1-1; maybe TRBD1 (5 bases). Trimming cost V 2 bases and J 4 bases, with 14 bases left between them. Per the germline V gene, CDR1 is MNHNY and CDR2 is SVGAGI (reference sequence). This CDR3 spans 15 amino acids. CDR3 in DNA: TGTGCCAGCAGTTACCCCATAGGGAGGGGCACTGAAGCTTTCTTT. Protein product: CASSYPIGRGTEAFF.

The chain couples TRBV10-3 to TRBJ1-2; D perhaps matches TRBD1 (6 bases). This CDR3 has 16 amino acids. Germline CDR1 is ENHRY and CDR2 is SYGVKD. Trimming shortened V by 6 bases and J by 0 bases, and 17 bases separated the two germline ends. Written as DNA, the CDR3 is TGTGCCATCAGCCCCTCTCGACAGGAGCCTAACTATGGCTACACCTTC. Translating gives CAISPSRQEPNYGYTF.

On this clonotype: Mismatch with germline at one junction end may stem from a read error. V gene TRBV3-1 combines with J gene TRBJ2-7, with D perhaps given as TRBD1 or TRBD2 (5 bases each). The CDR3 covers 16 residues. Germline CDR1 is LGHDT and CDR2 is YNNKEL (reference sequence). The CDR3 region is CANSQPGPTSSYEQYF. The CDR3, as DNA: TGTGCCAACAGCCAGCCGGGACCTACTAGCTCCTACGAGCAGTACTTC.

This chain joins TRBV7-4 and TRBJ2-7; D not resolved. Germline values: CDR1 SGHVT, CDR2 SQSDAQ. V was trimmed by 2 bases and J by 6 bases, leaving 8 bases between them. The CDR3 runs 12 residues. In DNA, the CDR3 is TGTGCCAGCAGCTTAATCCCCCTCGAGCAGTACTTC. Translation gives CASSLIPLEQYF.

The CDR3 DNA is TGCAGTGCTAGAGACCCCAACACCTATGGCTACACCTTC. Protein: CSARDPNTYGYTF. The chain couples TRBV20-1 to TRBJ1-2, with no clear D. V lost 0 bases, J lost 4 bases, and 9 bases lay in between. Germline-derived CDR1 and CDR2 are DFQATT and SNEGSKA (reference sequence). This CDR3 is 13 amino acids long.

The J gene is TRBJ1-5, the V gene TRBV7-2; 9 bases fit TRBD1. Looked up from germline, CDR1 is SGHTA and CDR2 is FQGNSA. V gave up 2 bases and J gave up 4 bases; unmatched junction bases: 3. The CDR3 length is 15 residues. CDR3 DNA sequence: TGTGCCAGCAGCTTAATGGGACAGGGTAATCAGCCCCAGCATTTT. Translated: CASSLMGQGNQPQHF.

The chain is built from TRBV12-3 or TRBV12-4 and TRBJ2-1; D perhaps matches TRBD1 (6 bases). The CDR3 runs 13 residues. Trimming took 8 bases from V and 2 from J, leaving 10 bases between them. The chain's CDR3 is CASGRGTYNEQFF. For the CDR3, the DNA is TGTGCCAGCGGTAGGGGGACCTACAATGAGCAGTTCTTC.

This clonotype was seen only a few times. The DNA of the CDR3 is TGTGCCAGCAGTTCTACACGCAACTATGGCTACACCTTC. Translation: CASSSTRNYGYTF. J is TRBJ1-2 and V is TRBV12-3 or TRBV12-4, with D unclear. V lost 4 bases to trimming and J lost 2 bases, with 8 bases between them. The CDR3 has 13 amino acids.

This sequence joins TRBV29-1 and TRBJ2-5; D is undetermined. The CDR3 sequence is 12 residues long. Germline V lookup: CDR1 SQVTM, CDR2 ANQGSEA. Trimming shortened V by 4 bases and J by 3 bases, and 9 bases separated the two germline ends. The CDR3 sequence is CSVGRLEETQYF. Written as DNA, the CDR3 is TGCAGCGTTGGTCGGCTAGAAGAGACCCAGTACTTC. Looking up the rest from reference TRBV29-1 and TRBJ2-5 gives the full variable domain: SAVISQKPSRDICQRGTSLTIQCQVDSQVTMMFWYRQQPGQSLTLIATANQGSEATYESGFVIDKFPISRPNLTFSTLTVSNMSPEDSSIYLCSVGRLEETQYFGPGTRLLVL.

In regard to this clonotype: Germline and junction disagree at one end, which may indicate a read error. This chain connects TRBV4-1 to TRBJ1-2; no reliable D call. CDR1 is MGHRA and CDR2 is YSYEKL in the germline V gene. The CDR3 length is 16 residues. For the CDR3, the DNA is TGCGCCGGCAGCCAAGATCGCACGGACGAGAACTATGGCTACACCTTC. Protein product: CAGSQDRTDENYGYTF.

The chain has TRBV27 and TRBJ1-2; the match to TRBD1 covers 10 bases. Germline loops: CDR1 MNHEY, CDR2 SMNVEV (reference sequence). The CDR3 totals 15 residues. The V gene end was trimmed by 0 bases and the J gene end by 5 bases; junction bases not matched to a gene: 3. In DNA form, the CDR3 reads TGTGCCAGCAGTTTATCCGCGGGACAGGGGTATGGCTACACCTTC. Protein: CASSLSAGQGYGYTF.

This clonotype has only a few counts. This sequence joins TRBV10-3 and TRBJ2-6; 7 bases match TRBD1. CDR1 is ENHRY and CDR2 is SYGVKD in the germline V gene. With V trimmed by 3 bases and J by 3 bases, 2 bases remained unmatched. The CDR3 loop spans 15 amino acids. CDR3 sequence (DNA): TGTGCCATCAGTGAAGGGGGCATTGGGGCCAACGTCCTGACTTTC. Translation gives CAISEGGIGANVLTF.